One sample yielded the 23 T cell receptor beta chains listed below, sequenced in a study of T cells in localized non-small cell lung cancer. Sequencing used immunoSEQ multiplex PCR; TCRdb keeps in-frame clones, though not all of them. The repertoire holds under 50,000 clones, roughly nine tenths seen once, with roughly 2.5% in the top ten. The sample in question was PBMCs, obtained before any cancer treatment. These receptors came from a man between 40 and 69 years old with stage II lung adenocarcinoma.

V usage is TRBV4-1 and J usage is TRBJ2-2; D is tentatively TRBD1 or TRBD2 (5 bases each). The V gene lost 0 bases and the J gene lost 5 bases, with 22 bases spanning the gap. The CDR3 covers 19 residues. Per germline, CDR1 MGHRA and CDR2 YSYEKL. CDR3 coding DNA: TGCGCCAGCAGCCAAGATAAAGGTGGGACGGCAGGGCTAACCGGGGAGCTGTTTTTT. Translation gives CASSQDKGGTAGLTGELFF.

V usage is TRBV5-1 and J usage is TRBJ2-2; tentatively, D is TRBD1 (5 bases). V lost 2 bases and J lost 2, with 13 bases in between. The CDR3 runs to 16 residues. Germline V gives CDR1 SGHRS, CDR2 YFSETQ. The CDR3 DNA sequence: TGCGCCAGCAGCTTTCGGTCAGGGCCCAACACCGGGGAGCTGTTTTTT. Protein: CASSFRSGPNTGELFF.

The chain carries TRBV21-1 and TRBJ2-3; TRBD1 is taken as the D call from the table, unchecked against the DNA. TRBV21-1 is a known pseudogene. The CDR3 extends over 14 amino acids. CDR3 DNA: TGTGCCAGCAGCAGGGACAGGGGGCTAGATACGCAGTATTTT. Translation gives CASSRDRGLDTQYF.

The chain links TRBV11-2 to TRBJ2-7, with D tentatively TRBD1 (5 bases). V was cut by 5 bases and J by 5 bases, with 16 bases left in between. Germline-derived CDR1 and CDR2 are SGHAT and FQNNGV. The CDR3 has 14 amino acids. The CDR3 sequence is CASSPSGWGNEQYV. The CDR3 coding sequence is TGTGCCAGCAGCCCGTCTGGATGGGGCAACGAGCAGTACGTC.

The chain has TRBV7-2 and TRBJ1-1; D might be TRBD1 (5 bases). The CDR3 sequence is 13 residues long. Between the trimmed V and J ends, which lost 5 bases and 5 bases, there was a span of 12 bases. CDR1 and CDR2 (germline): SGHTA, FQGNSA. CDR3 sequence: CASSPTGNTEAFF. CDR3 sequence (DNA): TGTGCCAGCAGCCCTACAGGAAATACTGAAGCTTTCTTT. The full variable domain, rest sourced from reference TRBV7-2 and TRBJ1-1, is GAGVSQSPSNKVTEKGKDVELRCDPISGHTALYWYRQSLGQGLEFLIYFQGNSAPDKSGLPSDRFSAERTGGSVSTLTIQRTQQEDSAVYLCASSPTGNTEAFFGQGTRLTVV.

As DNA, the CDR3 is TGTGCCATAGGACAGGGGAATTCACCCCTCCACTTT. It codes for CAIGQGNSPLHF. J is TRBJ1-6 and V is TRBV6-1; 9 bases fit TRBD1. The CDR3 consists of 12 residues. The V gene's germline CDR1 is MNHNS and CDR2 SASEGT. Trimming at V came to 10 bases and at J to 7 bases, leaving 2 bases not matched to a gene.

This chain joins TRBV18 and TRBJ1-5; TRBD1 might be the D (6 bases). The CDR3 runs to 14 residues. Germline CDR1 and CDR2: KGHSH and LQKENI. Trimming took 2 bases from V and 5 from J, leaving 10 bases between them. The CDR3 reads CASSPNRDYQPQHF. CDR3 DNA sequence: TGTGCCAGCTCACCAAACAGGGACTATCAGCCCCAGCATTTT.

CDR3 DNA sequence: TGTGCCAGCAGCCCAGGTCCCAACTATGGCTACACCTTC. Protein product: CASSPGPNYGYTF. The V call is TRBV7-2, the J call TRBJ1-2; D not resolved. The CDR3 totals 13 residues. Germline CDR1 SGHTA, CDR2 FQGNSA. V dropped 5 bases and J dropped 2 bases, with 9 bases sitting between them.

The chain combines TRBV19 with TRBJ1-1; D uncertain. CDR1 and CDR2 (germline): LNHDA, SQIVND (reference sequence). Between the trimmed V and J ends, which lost 3 bases and 1 base, there was a span of 6 bases. The CDR3 runs 13 residues. The CDR3 reads CASSIPPNTEAFF. The CDR3 nucleotides are TGTGCCAGTAGTATCCCCCCGAACACTGAAGCTTTCTTT.

The chain is built from TRBV2 and TRBJ1-2; D is possibly TRBD1 (5 bases). V was pared by 2 bases and J by 8 bases, with 15 bases between. CDR1 and CDR2 (germline): SNHLY, FYNNEI. This CDR3 is built from 14 residues. The CDR3 protein is CASSERTGPWGYTF. The CDR3 DNA reads as TGTGCCAGCAGTGAAAGAACAGGCCCTTGGGGCTACACCTTC.

V is TRBV19 and J is TRBJ2-1; 7 bases align to TRBD1. V lost 4 bases to trimming and J lost 2 bases; unmatched junction nucleotides: 5. CDR3 length: 15 residues. Germline V lookup: CDR1 LNHDA, CDR2 SQIVND (reference sequence). The CDR3 region is CASSNRDRTYNEQFF. As DNA, the CDR3 is TGTGCCAGTAGTAACCGGGACAGAACCTACAATGAGCAGTTCTTC.

The rearrangement links TRBV10-2 to TRBJ1-2; TRBD1 is a possible D gene (6 bases). Germline values: CDR1 WSHSY, CDR2 SAAADI. The CDR3 has 14 amino acids. V lost 5 bases and J lost 2, with 12 bases in between. In nucleotides, the CDR3 is TGCGCCAGCAGTCTCGGACAGCTGAACTATGGCTACACCTTC. It translates to CASSLGQLNYGYTF.

The chain uses TRBV9 and TRBJ2-7; D unresolved. Germline values: CDR1 SGDLS, CDR2 YYNGEE. Trimming cost V 4 bases and J 0 bases, with 17 bases left between them. The length of the CDR3 is 16 residues. In DNA form, the CDR3 reads TGTGCCAGCAGCAACTTAGCCATCAGTGTCTCCTACGAGCAGTACGTC. This translates into CASSNLAISVSYEQYV.

This chain joins TRBV19 and TRBJ2-7; 10 bases align to TRBD1. J gave up 3 bases and V 1 base, and 6 bases lay outside the gene matches. Germline-derived CDR1 and CDR2 are LNHDA and SQIVND (reference sequence). The CDR3 runs 16 residues. The CDR3 loop is CASSIVSTGGYYEQYF. DNA for the CDR3: TGTGCCAGTAGTATAGTTTCGACAGGGGGCTACTACGAGCAGTACTTC.

The genes are TRBV7-8 and TRBJ1-1; D call uncertain. CDR1 is SGHVS and CDR2 is FQNEAQ in the germline V gene. This CDR3 has 15 amino acids. The germline V and J ends were trimmed by 1 base and 0 bases, with 9 bases remaining between them. CDR3 in amino acids: CASSLEGNMNTEAFF. The CDR3 DNA reads as TGTGCCAGCAGCTTAGAGGGTAACATGAACACTGAAGCTTTCTTT.

The rearrangement uses TRBV7-3 and TRBJ2-2; D unclear. The CDR3 is made up of 14 amino acids. Germline CDR1 reads SGHTA; CDR2 reads FQGTGA. V was clipped by 1 base and J by 7 bases, with 10 bases between them. The CDR3 DNA sequence: TGTGCCAGCAGCTTAAATGGGCTGGGCGGGGAGCTGTTTTTT. Protein sequence: CASSLNGLGGELFF.

The chain combines TRBV5-8 with TRBJ2-2, with 8 bases identical to TRBD1. The CDR3 sequence is 16 residues long. V lost 4 bases, J lost 0 bases, and 5 bases stayed unmatched. The germline V gene encodes CDR1 SGHTS and CDR2 YDEGEE. The CDR3 bases are TGTGCCAGCAGCGTACTACAGGGGGCGAACACCGGGGAGCTGTTTTTT. Translation: CASSVLQGANTGELFF. The full variable domain, its missing parts supplied by reference TRBV5-8 and TRBJ2-2, is EAGVTQSPTHLIKTRGQQATLRCSPISGHTSVYWYQQALGLGLQFLLWYDEGEERNRGNFPPRFSGRQFPNYSSELNVNALELEDSALYLCASSVLQGANTGELFFGEGSRLTVL.

The V gene is TRBV6-1, the J gene TRBJ1-1; D is undetermined. This CDR3 is built from 11 residues. The germline V and J ends were trimmed by 7 bases and 7 bases, with 10 bases remaining between them. Germline V gene lookup returns CDR1 MNHNS and CDR2 SASEGT. The DNA for the CDR3 is TGTGCCAGCAAGGCAGGATATGAAGCTTTCTTT. It encodes CASKAGYEAFF.

This clone was seen only once. This rearrangement joins TRBV6-1 to TRBJ1-5, with D possibly being TRBD1 (6 bases). V lost 4 bases, J lost 0 bases, and 13 bases lay in between. Looked up from germline, CDR1 is MNHNS and CDR2 is SASEGT. This CDR3 is 16 amino acids long. This CDR3 is CASSVGAWDSNQPQHF. CDR3 DNA: TGTGCCAGCAGTGTGGGGGCGTGGGATAGCAATCAGCCCCAGCATTTT.

This clone showed up just once. The rearrangement links TRBV30 to TRBJ1-1, with a possible D match to TRBD1 (5 bases). With 3 bases removed from V and 4 bases from J, the gap between germline ends came to 24 bases. The CDR3 sequence is 17 residues long. Germline CDR1 GTSNPN, CDR2 SVGIG (reference sequence). Here the CDR3 reads CAWRHPGPKYSGTEAFF. The CDR3 DNA reads TGTGCCTGGAGACACCCGGGACCCAAATACTCGGGCACTGAAGCTTTCTTT.

This chain connects TRBV30 to TRBJ2-2; 8 positions agree with TRBD2. Germline CDR1 reads GTSNPN; CDR2 reads SVGIG (reference sequence). The junction had 5 bases not matched to a gene; V was cut back by 2 bases and J by 3 bases. The CDR3 contains 15 residues. CDR3 loop: CAWSPGGADTGELFF. As DNA, the CDR3 is TGTGCCTGGAGTCCCGGGGGGGCAGACACCGGGGAGCTGTTTTTT.

This chain connects TRBV14 to TRBJ2-5; the D is unclear. CDR3 size: 16 residues. Germline V gene data show CDR1 as SGHDN and CDR2 as FVKESK. The V and J ends lost 2 bases and 1 base respectively, with 14 bases between them. The CDR3 bases are TGTGCCAGCAGCCAACGCTGGGATTTGTTCCAAGAGACCCAGTACTTC. Amino acids: CASSQRWDLFQETQYF. The full variable domain, with the rest looked up from reference TRBV14 and TRBJ2-5, is EAGVTQFPSHSVIEKGQTVTLRCDPISGHDNLYWYRRVMGKEIKFLLHFVKESKQDESGMPNNRFLAERTGGTYSTLKVQPAELEDSGVYFCASSQRWDLFQETQYFGPGTRLLVL.

The genes are TRBV19 and TRBJ1-4; the match to TRBD1 covers 7 bases. The V and J ends lost 7 bases and 4 bases, in that order; junction bases with no gene match: 9. This CDR3 is built from 15 residues. Per germline, CDR1 LNHDA and CDR2 SQIVND (reference sequence). The CDR3 DNA is TGTGCCAGTAAATCTCACCAGGGGGATAATGAAAAACTGTTTTTT. Translating gives CASKSHQGDNEKLFF.